This record covers a single T cell receptor (beta chain). The data belong to a study of blood T cell repertoires in COVID-19. Profiling relied on immunoSEQ multiplex PCR, and the TCRdb table lists in-frame clones only, not all of them. The data hold some 300,000 clones, with around 90% observed a single time. V was trimmed by 2 bases and J by 1 base, leaving 20 bases between them. CDR3 length: 18 residues. Germline V CDR1 and CDR2: SGDLS, YYNGEE. Donors were grouped by their self-reported clinical history. What the recovered Cohort 3 donors had was two negative PCRs, clearance, or symptom resolution. Material for sequencing was PBMCs or T cells enriched from blood (not recorded which). The rearrangement uses TRBV9 and TRBJ2-3, with no clear D. The receptor comes from a young woman who had recovered from COVID-19. DNA for the CDR3: TGTGCCAGCAGCGTGCCCAATGACTCGGCCCTCCGCACAGATACGCAGTATTTT. As protein: CASSVPNDSALRTDTQYF. Full variable domain (outside the CDR3, taken from reference TRBV9 and TRBJ2-3): DSGVTQTPKHLITATGQRVTLRCSPRSGDLSVYWYQQSLDQGLQFLIQYYNGEERAKGNILERFSAQQFPDLHSELNLSSLELGDSALYFCASSVPNDSALRTDTQYFGPGTRLTVL.